This T cell receptor beta chain was identified during a study of human T cells and chemical hapten exposure. This clonotype came up a few times. CDR3 size: 13 residues. V dropped 5 bases and J dropped 8; count of bases not matched to a gene: 7. Germline loops: CDR1 SQVTM, CDR2 ANQGSEA. TCRdb passed the RACE reads through MiXCR, listing each CDR3 protein once. The table includes fewer than 300,000 distinct CDR3 sequences, 7% to 10% detected once. Described time point: pre-sensitization, week 0. The treatment: therapeutic diphenylcyclopropenone sensitization with weekly scalp DPC. This clonotype was obtained from a woman aged 40 to 50 with alopecia areata. Some clones in this sample may be carry-over from other donors' samples. The chain carries TRBV29-1 and TRBJ1-3; the match to TRBD1 covers 9 bases. The starting material was whole blood, obtained in connection with sensitization to the hapten diphenylcyclopropenone (DPC). CDR3 nucleotide sequence: TGCAGCGTTATACAGGGGGCCACGGACACCATATATTTT. The encoded protein is CSVIQGATDTIYF.